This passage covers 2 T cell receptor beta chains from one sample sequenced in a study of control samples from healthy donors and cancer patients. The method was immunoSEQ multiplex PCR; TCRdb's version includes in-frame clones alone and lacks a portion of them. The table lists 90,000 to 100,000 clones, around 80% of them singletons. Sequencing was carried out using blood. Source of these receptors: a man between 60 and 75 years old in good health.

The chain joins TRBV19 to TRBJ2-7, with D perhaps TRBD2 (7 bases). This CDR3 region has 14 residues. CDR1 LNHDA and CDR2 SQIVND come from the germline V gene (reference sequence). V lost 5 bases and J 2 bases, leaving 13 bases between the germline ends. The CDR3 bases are TGTGCCAGTAGTCCTGCCGGGGGGCCCTACGAGCAGTACTTC. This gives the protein CASSPAGGPYEQYF.

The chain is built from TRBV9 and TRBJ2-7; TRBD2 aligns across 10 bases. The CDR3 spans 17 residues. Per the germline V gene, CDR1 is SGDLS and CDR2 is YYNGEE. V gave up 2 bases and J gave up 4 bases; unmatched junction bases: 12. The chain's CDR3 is CASSVLAGAYGGYEQYF. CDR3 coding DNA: TGTGCCAGCAGCGTCCTAGCGGGAGCCTATGGGGGATACGAGCAGTACTTC.